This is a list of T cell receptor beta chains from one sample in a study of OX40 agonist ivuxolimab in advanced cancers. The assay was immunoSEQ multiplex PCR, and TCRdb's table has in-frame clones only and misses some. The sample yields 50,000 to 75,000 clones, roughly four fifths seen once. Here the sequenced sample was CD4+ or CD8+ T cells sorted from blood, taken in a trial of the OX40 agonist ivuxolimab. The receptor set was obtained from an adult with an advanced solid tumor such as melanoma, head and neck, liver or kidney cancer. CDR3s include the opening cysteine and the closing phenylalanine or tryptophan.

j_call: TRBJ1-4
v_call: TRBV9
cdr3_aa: CASSVRQGMPNEKLFF

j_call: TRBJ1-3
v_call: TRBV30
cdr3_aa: CAWRSGSSGNTIYF

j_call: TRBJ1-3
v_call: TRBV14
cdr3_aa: CASSQVRISLGNTIYF

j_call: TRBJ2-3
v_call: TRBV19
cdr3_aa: CASSTRGPSTDTQYF

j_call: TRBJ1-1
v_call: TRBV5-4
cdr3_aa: CASSYRQGRTEAFF

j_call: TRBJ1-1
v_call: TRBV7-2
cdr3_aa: CASRPGQGRDTEAFF

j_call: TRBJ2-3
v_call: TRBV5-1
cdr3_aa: CASSDTDTQYF

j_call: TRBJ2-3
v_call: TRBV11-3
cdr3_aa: CASSLGLRGGGGEDTQYF

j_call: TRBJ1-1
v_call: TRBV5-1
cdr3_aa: CATTQGHMNTEAFF

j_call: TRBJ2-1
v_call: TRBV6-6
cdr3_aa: CASSYSGATAQQFF

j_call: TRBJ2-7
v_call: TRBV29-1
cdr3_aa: CSVAGSAVEEQYF

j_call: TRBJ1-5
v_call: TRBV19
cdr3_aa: CASSIEKDNQPQHF

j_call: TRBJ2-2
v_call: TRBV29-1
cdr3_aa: CSVATQGSGELFF

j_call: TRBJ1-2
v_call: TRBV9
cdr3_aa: CASSLEGQGYGYTF

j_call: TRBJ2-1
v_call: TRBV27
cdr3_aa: CASSPDRPGYNEQFF

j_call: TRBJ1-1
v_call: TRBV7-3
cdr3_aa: CASSLTRARKTEAFF

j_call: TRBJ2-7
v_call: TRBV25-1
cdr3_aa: CASSERTGTYEQYF

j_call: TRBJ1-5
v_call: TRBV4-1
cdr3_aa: CASSHAPLGQENQPQHF

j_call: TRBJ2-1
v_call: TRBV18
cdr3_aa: CASSPTTSGGGEQFF

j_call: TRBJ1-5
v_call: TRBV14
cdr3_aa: CASSQDREQPQHF

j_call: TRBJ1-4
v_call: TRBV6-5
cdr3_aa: CASRRGIHEKLFF

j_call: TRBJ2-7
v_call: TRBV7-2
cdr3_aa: CASSLNWQGYEQYF

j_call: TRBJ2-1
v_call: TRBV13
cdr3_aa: CASNLQGYEQFF

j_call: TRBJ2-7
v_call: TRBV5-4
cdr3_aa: CASSLWTGNEQYF

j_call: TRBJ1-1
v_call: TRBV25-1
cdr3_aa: CASSELRENTEAFF

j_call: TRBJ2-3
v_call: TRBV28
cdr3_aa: CASSLPSQDTQYF

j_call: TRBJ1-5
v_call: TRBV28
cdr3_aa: CASSEGYNVGNQPQHF

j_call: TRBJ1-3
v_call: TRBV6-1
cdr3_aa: CASSETQGLGNTIYF

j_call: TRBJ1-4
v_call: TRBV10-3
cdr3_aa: CAISDLRDGGEKLFF

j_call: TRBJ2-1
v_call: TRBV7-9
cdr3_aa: CASSLRFSLYNEQFF

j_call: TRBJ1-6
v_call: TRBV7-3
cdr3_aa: CASSLGTSGSPLHF

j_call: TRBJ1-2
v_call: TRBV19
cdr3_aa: CASLRQGEGYTF

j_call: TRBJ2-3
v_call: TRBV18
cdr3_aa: CASSGTRLAGPQGDTQYF

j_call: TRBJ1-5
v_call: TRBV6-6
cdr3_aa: CASSLSVNSNQPQHF

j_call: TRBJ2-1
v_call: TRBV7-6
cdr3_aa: CASSSRSGTAYNEQFF

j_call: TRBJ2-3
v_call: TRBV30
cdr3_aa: CAWEGRSTDTQYF

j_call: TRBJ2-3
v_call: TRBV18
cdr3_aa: CASSKSTGSTDTQYF

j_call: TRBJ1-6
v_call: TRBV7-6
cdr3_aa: CASSLAGDSNSPLHF

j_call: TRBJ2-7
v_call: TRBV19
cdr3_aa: CASSLYSTSGATYEQYF

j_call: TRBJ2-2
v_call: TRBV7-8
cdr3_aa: CASSRQYELFF

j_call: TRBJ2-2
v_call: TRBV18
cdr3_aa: CASSGSDTGELFF

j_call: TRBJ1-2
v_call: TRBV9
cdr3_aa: CASSVDVNYGYTF

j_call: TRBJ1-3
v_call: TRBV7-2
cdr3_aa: CASRRDSSGNTIYF

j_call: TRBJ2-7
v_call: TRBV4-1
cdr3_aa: CASSQEPGQGIYEQYF

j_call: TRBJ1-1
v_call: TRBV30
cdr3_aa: CAWSPLGQANTEAFF

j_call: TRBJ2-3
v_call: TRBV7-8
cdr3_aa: CASSLAHSTDTQYF

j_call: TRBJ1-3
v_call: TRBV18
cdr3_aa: CASSPLGTGEGNTIYF

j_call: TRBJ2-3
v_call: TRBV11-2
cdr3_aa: CASSLGLNTQYF

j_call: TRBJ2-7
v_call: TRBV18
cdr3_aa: CASSPGLAGAYEQYF

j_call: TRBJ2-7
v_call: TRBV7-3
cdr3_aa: CASSQQAGETYEQYF

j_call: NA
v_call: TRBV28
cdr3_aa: CASSPTGLLIYEQYF

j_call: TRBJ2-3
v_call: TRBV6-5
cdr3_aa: CASSYSGLPQDTQYF

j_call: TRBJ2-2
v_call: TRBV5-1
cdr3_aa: CAGGDRAPGELFF

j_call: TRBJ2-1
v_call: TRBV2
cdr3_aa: CASSERGGYNEQFF

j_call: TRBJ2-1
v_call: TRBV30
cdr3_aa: CAWSKTHSGGDEQFF

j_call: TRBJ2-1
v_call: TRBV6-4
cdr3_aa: CASSAFLGDHNEQFF

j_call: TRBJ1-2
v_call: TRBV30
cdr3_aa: CAWTGNYGYTF